These 24 T cell receptor beta chains were sequenced from one sample in a study of blood T cell repertoires in COVID-19. Repertoires were generated with immunoSEQ multiplex PCR, while TCRdb's copy carries only in-frame clones and drops some. The table records 80,000 to 100,000 clones, roughly nine tenths of them present only once. Sequencing input: peripheral blood. These receptors were obtained from a man aged 50 to 59 with acute or convalescent COVID-19.

The rearrangement uses TRBV5-5 and TRBJ1-3; D possibly corresponds to TRBD1 (5 bases). V was pared by 0 bases and J by 4 bases, with 11 bases between. The V gene's germline CDR1 is SGHKS and CDR2 YYEKEE (reference sequence). The CDR3 extends over 15 amino acids. CDR3 coding DNA: TGTGCCAGCAGCTTGGTGGGGCCTATAGGAAACACCATATATTTT. It codes for CASSLVGPIGNTIYF. The complete variable domain, with remaining parts taken from reference TRBV5-5 and TRBJ1-3, reads DAGVTQSPTHLIKTRGQQVTLRCSPISGHKSVSWYQQVLGQGPQFIFQYYEKEERGRGNFPDRFSARQFPNYSSELNVNALLLGDSALYLCASSLVGPIGNTIYFGEGSWLTVV.

The rearrangement joins TRBV2 to TRBJ2-7, with TRBD1 as a possible D gene (6 bases). The CDR3 has 13 amino acids. The germline gives CDR1 SNHLY, CDR2 FYNNEI. Trimming pared 7 bases from V and 3 bases from J, leaving 13 bases between. CDR3 sequence reads: CASTKTGNYEQYF. As DNA, the CDR3 is TGTGCCAGCACTAAGACAGGAAACTACGAGCAGTACTTC.

The chain has TRBV3-1 (or the pseudogene TRBV3-2) and TRBJ2-1; D is undetermined. The CDR3 is 13 amino acids. The ends were cut back, 0 bases at V and 6 bases at J, with 6 bases in the middle. Germline V lookup: CDR1 LGHDT, CDR2 YNNKEL (reference sequence). DNA of the CDR3: TGTGCCAGCAGCCAAGATAGTATCAATGAGCAGTTCTTC. It specifies CASSQDSINEQFF.

The chain carries TRBV27 and TRBJ2-7; TRBD1 matches at 9 bases. The CDR3 loop spans 14 amino acids. From germline, CDR1 is MNHEY and CDR2 SMNVEV (reference sequence). V dropped 6 bases and J dropped 2; count of bases not matched to a gene: 5. The CDR3 region is CASSFRQGAYEQYF. The CDR3 nucleotides are TGTGCCAGCAGCTTCAGACAGGGGGCCTACGAGCAGTACTTC.

CDR3 nucleotides: TGTGCCAGCAGCCCGATCAGGACAGGGGGAAACACCATATATTTT. Amino acid sequence: CASSPIRTGGNTIYF. V and J are TRBV3-1 (or the pseudogene TRBV3-2) and TRBJ1-3; 8 bases agree with TRBD1. The CDR3 covers 15 residues. The V gene end was trimmed by 4 bases and the J gene end by 4 bases; junction bases not matched to a gene: 6. Germline values: CDR1 LGHDT, CDR2 YNNKEL (reference sequence).

This rearrangement joins TRBV28 to TRBJ1-5, with a possible D match to TRBD1 (5 bases). The ends were cut back, 2 bases at V and 5 bases at J, with 13 bases in the middle. The CDR3 covers 15 residues. Germline values: CDR1 MDHEN, CDR2 SYDVKM. CDR3 in amino acids: CASSLIGGLDQPQHF. In nucleotides, the CDR3 is TGTGCCAGCAGTTTAATTGGGGGGTTGGATCAGCCCCAGCATTTT.

The gene calls are TRBV7-8 and TRBJ1-2, with a tentative D call TRBD1 (5 bases). Trimming shortened V by 5 bases and J by 6 bases, and 16 bases separated the two germline ends. Germline CDR1 is SGHVS and CDR2 is FQNEAQ. The CDR3 is made up of 14 amino acids. The CDR3 nucleotides read TGTGCCAGCAGCGACCGCCGGGCAGGGCATGGCTACACCTTC. Translation: CASSDRRAGHGYTF.

This clone showed up just a few times. CDR3 in DNA: TGTGCCAGCAACCTAGTGGGGGGCTACGAGCAGTACTTC. Residues: CASNLVGGYEQYF. The chain is built from TRBV7-9 and TRBJ2-7, with D possibly being TRBD2 (6 bases). V lost 7 bases and J lost 3, with 13 bases in between. This CDR3 comprises 13 residues. The germline CDR1 and CDR2 sequences are SEHNR and FQNEAQ (reference sequence).

The rearrangement uses TRBV5-6 and TRBJ1-3; D is possibly TRBD1 (6 bases). CDR3 length equals 16 residues. V gave up 2 bases and J gave up 0 bases, with 12 bases separating them. Germline-derived CDR1 and CDR2 are SGHDT and YYEEEE. The CDR3: CASSLFPGVSGNTIYF. The CDR3 nucleotides read TGTGCCAGCAGCTTATTCCCAGGGGTCTCTGGAAACACCATATATTTT.

This clone was counted between two and nine times. The gene calls are TRBV7-3 and TRBJ2-1; weak D call: TRBD2 (6 bases). The V gene lost 5 bases and the J gene lost 5 bases, with 13 bases spanning the gap. The CDR3 runs 14 residues. Germline V gene data show CDR1 as SGHTA and CDR2 as FQGTGA. For the CDR3, the DNA is TGTGCCAGCAGCCCCCGGAGGGCCAACAATGAGCAGTTCTTC. Translating it yields CASSPRRANNEQFF.

The rearrangement joins TRBV11-3 to TRBJ2-5; TRBD2 aligns across 8 bases. Losses at the gene ends were 5 bases for V and 4 bases for J; bases not matched to a gene: 18. The germline V gene encodes CDR1 SGHNT and CDR2 YENEEA. CDR3 length: 18 residues. The CDR3 nucleotides are TGTGCCAGCAGCCAAGCCGGGACTAGTGTTGGTACGGGAGAGACCCAGTACTTC. Encoded protein: CASSQAGTSVGTGETQYF. Using reference TRBV11-3 and TRBJ2-5 for the parts outside the CDR3, the full variable domain is EAGVVQSPRYKIIEKKQPVAFWCNPISGHNTLYWYLQNLGQGPELLIRYENEEAVDDSQLPKDRFSAERLKGVDSTLKIQPAELGDSAVYLCASSQAGTSVGTGETQYFGPGTRLLVL.

This chain links TRBV5-6 with TRBJ2-1, with D possibly being TRBD1 (5 bases). Germline CDR1 is SGHDT and CDR2 is YYEEEE. With 4 bases removed from V and 8 bases from J, the gap between germline ends came to 19 bases. The CDR3 runs 15 residues. CDR3 coding DNA: TGTGCCAGCAGCCGTGGGGCAGGGCCCTCGGATGAGCAGTTCTTC. Protein sequence: CASSRGAGPSDEQFF.

This chain joins TRBV18 and TRBJ1-6; no clear D gene. CDR1 is KGHSH, CDR2 LQKENI, per germline. V was cut by 3 bases and J by 7 bases, with 19 bases left in between. The CDR3 runs to 17 residues. This CDR3 is CASSPTAGYGKNSPLHF. The CDR3 nucleotides read TGTGCCAGCTCACCTACGGCGGGTTACGGGAAGAATTCACCCCTCCACTTT.

This clone was recorded only once. The CDR3 sequence is CASSYEGDTGELFF. Written as DNA, the CDR3 is TGTGCCAGCAGTTACGAGGGAGACACCGGGGAGCTGTTTTTT. This chain links TRBV6-5 with TRBJ2-2, with a tentative D call TRBD2 (5 bases). CDR1 and CDR2 (germline): MNHEY, SVGAGI. Between the trimmed V and J ends, which lost 2 bases and 3 bases, there was a span of 7 bases. This CDR3 has 14 residues.

This chain links TRBV6-1 with TRBJ1-1, with 7 bases fitting TRBD1. V lost 2 bases and J lost 5; bases outside the gene matches: 2. Germline assignment: CDR1 MNHNS and CDR2 SASEGT. This CDR3 is built from 13 residues. The CDR3 sequence: CASSERQGTEAFF. The CDR3 nucleotides are TGTGCCAGCAGTGAAAGACAGGGAACTGAAGCTTTCTTT.

V gene TRBV7-8 combines with J gene TRBJ2-3; D gene uncertain. The CDR3 extends over 14 amino acids. Germline CDR1 is SGHVS and CDR2 is FQNEAQ. Trimming shortened V by 2 bases and J by 10 bases, and 16 bases separated the two germline ends. The DNA of the CDR3 is TGTGCCAGCAGCTTAAATACTGCAATTAGTCCGCAGTATTTT. Protein product: CASSLNTAISPQYF.

The chain is built from TRBV4-2 and TRBJ2-6; weak D call: TRBD2 (5 bases). Trimming shortened V by 0 bases and J by 3 bases, and 6 bases separated the two germline ends. From germline, CDR1 is LGHNA and CDR2 YNFKEQ. This CDR3 contains 15 residues. CDR3 region: CASSQDGGGANVLTF. The CDR3 nucleotides read TGTGCCAGCAGCCAAGACGGAGGTGGGGCCAACGTCCTGACTTTC.

The rearrangement uses TRBV27 and TRBJ2-6, with 8 bases matching TRBD2. Looked up from germline, CDR1 is MNHEY and CDR2 is SMNVEV (reference sequence). The trim removed 4 bases at V and 2 bases at J, leaving 10 bases unmatched. This CDR3 comprises 18 residues. CDR3 DNA: TGTGCCAGCAGTTCCGCCACACTAGCGGTCCCTGGGGCCAACGTCCTGACTTTC. Amino acid sequence: CASSSATLAVPGANVLTF.

This chain's CDR3 is CATSEAWGTGGAETQYF. The CDR3 DNA sequence: TGTGCCACCAGTGAAGCATGGGGGACAGGGGGCGCGGAGACCCAGTACTTC. V gene TRBV24-1 combines with J gene TRBJ2-5, with 12 bases lining up with TRBD1. Germline V CDR1 and CDR2: KGHDR, SFDVKD. V lost 4 bases to trimming and J lost 5 bases; unmatched junction nucleotides: 10. There are 17 residues in the CDR3.

The chain links TRBV29-1 to TRBJ1-2; weak D call: TRBD1 (5 bases). Trimming cost V 5 bases and J 2 bases, with 12 bases left between them. This CDR3 contains 13 residues. Germline-derived CDR1 and CDR2 are SQVTM and ANQGSEA. The CDR3 protein is CSVLKGQNYGYTF. As DNA, the CDR3 is TGCAGCGTTCTTAAGGGGCAGAACTATGGCTACACCTTC. Full variable domain (rest looked up from reference TRBV29-1 and TRBJ1-2): SAVISQKPSRDICQRGTSLTIQCQVDSQVTMMFWYRQQPGQSLTLIATANQGSEATYESGFVIDKFPISRPNLTFSTLTVSNMSPEDSSIYLCSVLKGQNYGYTFGSGTRLTVV.

The sample holds a few counts of this clone. The J gene is TRBJ2-2, the V gene TRBV5-4; D is perhaps TRBD1 (6 bases). Germline CDR1 is SGHNT and CDR2 is YYREEE (reference sequence). V gave up 2 bases and J gave up 6 bases, with 8 bases separating them. The CDR3 extends over 13 amino acids. Written as DNA, the CDR3 is TGTGCCAGCAGCTTCGGGACACCCGGGGAGCTGTTTTTT. Translated: CASSFGTPGELFF.

The chain is built from TRBV21-1 and TRBJ2-7; the table's D gene call, TRBD1, was not cross checked with the DNA. TRBV21-1 is given as a pseudogene. This CDR3 spans 16 amino acids. CDR3 sequence (DNA): TGTGCCAGCAGCAAAAGCTGGGGGGACAGGGTGCACGAGCAGTACTTC. This encodes CASSKSWGDRVHEQYF.

This clone was picked up a small number of times. The chain joins TRBV18 to TRBJ2-7, with TRBD1 matching over 9 bases. CDR3 size: 14 residues. J lost 3 bases, V lost 0 bases, and 0 bases had no gene match. Germline V gives CDR1 KGHSH, CDR2 LQKENI. This CDR3 is CASSPPTGGYEQYF. CDR3 bases: TGTGCCAGCTCACCACCGACAGGGGGCTACGAGCAGTACTTC.

CDR3 region: CASSPSYNEQFF. For the CDR3, the DNA is TGTGCCAGCAGCCCTTCCTACAATGAGCAGTTCTTC. The chain employs TRBV3-1 (or the pseudogene TRBV3-2) and TRBJ2-1, with D unresolved. Germline V lookup: CDR1 LGHDT, CDR2 YNNKEL (reference sequence). The CDR3 spans 12 residues. V lost 4 bases and J lost 1, with 2 bases in between.